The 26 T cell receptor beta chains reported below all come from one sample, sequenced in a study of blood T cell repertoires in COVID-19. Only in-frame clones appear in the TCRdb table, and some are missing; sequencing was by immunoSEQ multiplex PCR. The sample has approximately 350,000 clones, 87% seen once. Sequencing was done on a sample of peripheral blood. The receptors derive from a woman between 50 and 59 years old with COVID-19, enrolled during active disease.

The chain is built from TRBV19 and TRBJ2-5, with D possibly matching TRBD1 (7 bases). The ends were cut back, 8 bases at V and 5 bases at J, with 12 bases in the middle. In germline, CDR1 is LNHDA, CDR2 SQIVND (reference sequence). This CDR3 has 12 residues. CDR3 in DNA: TGTGCCAGTTCGGCAGGGGGGGAGACCCAGTACTTC. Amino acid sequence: CASSAGGETQYF. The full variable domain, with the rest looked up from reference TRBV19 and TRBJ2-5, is DGGITQSPKYLFRKEGQNVTLSCEQNLNHDAMYWYRQDPGQGLRLIYYSQIVNDFQKGDIAEGYSVSREKKESFPLTVTSAQKNPTAFYLCASSAGGETQYFGPGTRLLVL.

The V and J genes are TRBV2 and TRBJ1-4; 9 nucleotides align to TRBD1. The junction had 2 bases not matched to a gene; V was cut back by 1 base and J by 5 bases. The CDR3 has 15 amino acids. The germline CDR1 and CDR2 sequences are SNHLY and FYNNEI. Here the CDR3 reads CASSEGTGANEKLFF. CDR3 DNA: TGTGCCAGCAGTGAAGGGACAGGGGCAAATGAAAAACTGTTTTTT.

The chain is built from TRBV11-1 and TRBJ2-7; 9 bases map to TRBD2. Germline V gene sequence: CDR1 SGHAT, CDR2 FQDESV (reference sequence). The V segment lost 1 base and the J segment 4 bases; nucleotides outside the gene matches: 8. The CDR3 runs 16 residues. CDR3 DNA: TGTGCCAGCAGCTTAGAAGGCGGGAGGGCCTATTACGAGCAGTACTTC. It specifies CASSLEGGRAYYEQYF.

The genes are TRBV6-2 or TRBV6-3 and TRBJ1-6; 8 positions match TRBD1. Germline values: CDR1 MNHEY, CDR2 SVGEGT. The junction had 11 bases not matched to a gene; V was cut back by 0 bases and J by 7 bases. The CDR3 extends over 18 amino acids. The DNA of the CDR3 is TGTGCCAGCAGTTACTCGGCATCACTGGGACAGGAAAATTCACCCCTCCACTTT. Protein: CASSYSASLGQENSPLHF.

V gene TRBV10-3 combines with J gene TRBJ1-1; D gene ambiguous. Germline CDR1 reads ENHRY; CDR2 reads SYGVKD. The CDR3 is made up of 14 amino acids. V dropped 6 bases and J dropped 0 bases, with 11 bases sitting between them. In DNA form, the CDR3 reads TGTGCCATCAGCCCCGTCGGGGTGAACACTGAAGCTTTCTTT. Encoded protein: CAISPVGVNTEAFF.

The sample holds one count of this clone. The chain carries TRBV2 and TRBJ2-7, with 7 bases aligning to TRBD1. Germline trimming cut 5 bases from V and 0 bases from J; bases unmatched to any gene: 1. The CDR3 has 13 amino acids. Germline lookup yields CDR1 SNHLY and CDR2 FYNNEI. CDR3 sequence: CASSTGVSYEQYF. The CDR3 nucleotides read TGTGCCAGCAGTACAGGGGTCTCCTACGAGCAGTACTTC.

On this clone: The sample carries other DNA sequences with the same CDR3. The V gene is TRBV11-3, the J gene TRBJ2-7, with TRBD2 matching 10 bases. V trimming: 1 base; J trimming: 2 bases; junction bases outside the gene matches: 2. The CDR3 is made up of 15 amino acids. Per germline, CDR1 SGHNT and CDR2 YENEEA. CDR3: CASSLGSGGTYEQYF. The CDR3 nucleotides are TGTGCCAGCAGCTTAGGTAGCGGGGGGACCTACGAGCAGTACTTC. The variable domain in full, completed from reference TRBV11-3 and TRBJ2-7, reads EAGVVQSPRYKIIEKKQPVAFWCNPISGHNTLYWYLQNLGQGPELLIRYENEEAVDDSQLPKDRFSAERLKGVDSTLKIQPAELGDSAVYLCASSLGSGGTYEQYFGPGTRLTVT.

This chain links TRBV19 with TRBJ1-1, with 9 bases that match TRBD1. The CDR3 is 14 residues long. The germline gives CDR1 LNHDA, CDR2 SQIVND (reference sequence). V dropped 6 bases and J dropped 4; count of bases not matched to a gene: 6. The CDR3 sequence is CASRGGQGITEAFF. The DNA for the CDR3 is TGTGCCAGTAGGGGGGGACAGGGAATCACTGAAGCTTTCTTT.

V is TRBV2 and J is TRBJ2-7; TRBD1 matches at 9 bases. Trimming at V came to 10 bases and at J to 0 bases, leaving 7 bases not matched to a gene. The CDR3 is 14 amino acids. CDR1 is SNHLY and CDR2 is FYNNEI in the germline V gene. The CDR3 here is CATKGTGSSYEQYF. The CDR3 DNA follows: TGTGCCACGAAAGGGACAGGGAGCTCCTACGAGCAGTACTTC.

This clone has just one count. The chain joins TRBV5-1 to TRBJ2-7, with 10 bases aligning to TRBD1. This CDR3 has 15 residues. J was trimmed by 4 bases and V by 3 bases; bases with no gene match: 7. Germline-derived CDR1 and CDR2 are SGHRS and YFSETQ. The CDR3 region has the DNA TGCGCCAGCAGCTCGATCCCGGGACAGGGGTACGAGCAGTACTTC. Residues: CASSSIPGQGYEQYF.

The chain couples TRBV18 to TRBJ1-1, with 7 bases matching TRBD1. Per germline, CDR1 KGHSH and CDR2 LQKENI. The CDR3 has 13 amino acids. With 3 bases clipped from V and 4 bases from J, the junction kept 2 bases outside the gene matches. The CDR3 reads CASSPGQITEAFF. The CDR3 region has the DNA TGTGCCAGCTCACCGGGACAGATCACTGAAGCTTTCTTT.

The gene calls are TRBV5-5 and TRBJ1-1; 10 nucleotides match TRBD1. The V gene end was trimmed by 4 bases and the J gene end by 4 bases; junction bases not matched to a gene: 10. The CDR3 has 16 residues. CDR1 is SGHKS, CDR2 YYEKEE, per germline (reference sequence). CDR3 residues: CASSRTGQGVTTEAFF. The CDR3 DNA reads TGTGCCAGCAGCCGAACCGGACAGGGGGTGACCACTGAAGCTTTCTTT.

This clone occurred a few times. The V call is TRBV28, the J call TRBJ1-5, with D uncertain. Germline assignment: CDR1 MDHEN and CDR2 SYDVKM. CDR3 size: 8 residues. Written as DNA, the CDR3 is TGTGGAGGGCGGCCCCAGCATTTT. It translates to CGGRPQHF. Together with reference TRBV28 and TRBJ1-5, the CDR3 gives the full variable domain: DVKVTQSSRYLVKRTGEKVFLECVQDMDHENMFWYRQDPGLGLRLIYFSYDVKMKEKGDIPEGYSVSREKKERFSLILESASTNQTSMYLCGGRPQHFGDGTRLSIL.

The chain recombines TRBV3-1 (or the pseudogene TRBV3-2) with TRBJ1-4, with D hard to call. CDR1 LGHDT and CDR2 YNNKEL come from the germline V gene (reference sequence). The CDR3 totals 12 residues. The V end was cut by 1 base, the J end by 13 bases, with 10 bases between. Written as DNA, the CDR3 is TGTGCCAGCAGCCAAGTCCCTCTAGGACTGTTTTTT. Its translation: CASSQVPLGLFF.

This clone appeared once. In DNA, the CDR3 is TGTGCCAGCAGCTTCAAGGGACTTATAAACACCGGGGAGCTGTTTTTT. Its translation: CASSFKGLINTGELFF. This chain uses TRBV27 with TRBJ2-2; a possible D gene is TRBD2 (6 bases). The V gene lost 6 bases and the J gene lost 2 bases, with 16 bases spanning the gap. Germline V gene lookup returns CDR1 MNHEY and CDR2 SMNVEV (reference sequence). The CDR3 has 16 residues.

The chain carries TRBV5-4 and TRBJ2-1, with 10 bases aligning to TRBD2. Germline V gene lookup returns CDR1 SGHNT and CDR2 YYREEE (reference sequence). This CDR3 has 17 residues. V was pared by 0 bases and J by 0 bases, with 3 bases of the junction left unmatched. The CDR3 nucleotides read TGTGCCAGCAGCTTGGGTAGCGGGAGGAGCTCCTACAATGAGCAGTTCTTC. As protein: CASSLGSGRSSYNEQFF.

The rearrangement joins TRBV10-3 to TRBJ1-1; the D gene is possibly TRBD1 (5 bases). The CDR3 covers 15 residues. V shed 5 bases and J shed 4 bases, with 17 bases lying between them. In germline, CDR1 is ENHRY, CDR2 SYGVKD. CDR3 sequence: CAISPPTPGGTEAFF. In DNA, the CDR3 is TGTGCCATCAGTCCCCCCACACCCGGGGGCACTGAAGCTTTCTTT.

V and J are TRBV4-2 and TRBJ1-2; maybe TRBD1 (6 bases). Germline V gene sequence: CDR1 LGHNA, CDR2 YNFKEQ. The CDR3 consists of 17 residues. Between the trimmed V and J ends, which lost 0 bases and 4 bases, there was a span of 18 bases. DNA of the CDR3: TGTGCCAGCAGCCAAGAGAAGACCCAGGGGCAAACCTATGGCTACACCTTC. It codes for CASSQEKTQGQTYGYTF.

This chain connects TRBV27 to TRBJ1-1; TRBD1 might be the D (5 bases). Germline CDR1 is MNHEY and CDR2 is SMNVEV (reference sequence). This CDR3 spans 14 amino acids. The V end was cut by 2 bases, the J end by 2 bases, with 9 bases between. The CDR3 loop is CASSLVGTNTEAFF. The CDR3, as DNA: TGTGCCAGCAGTTTAGTCGGGACTAACACTGAAGCTTTCTTT.

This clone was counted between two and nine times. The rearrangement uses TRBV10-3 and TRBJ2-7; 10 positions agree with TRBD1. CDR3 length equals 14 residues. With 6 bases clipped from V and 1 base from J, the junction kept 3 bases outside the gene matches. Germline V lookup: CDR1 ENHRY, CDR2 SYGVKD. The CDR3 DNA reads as TGTGCCATCAGACCGGGACAGGGGTCCTACGAGCAGTACTTC. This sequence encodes CAIRPGQGSYEQYF.

This CDR3 reads CASSLEGRGVNTEAFF. The CDR3 DNA is TGTGCCAGCAGCTTAGAAGGGCGGGGGGTGAACACTGAAGCTTTCTTT. The chain combines TRBV7-8 with TRBJ1-1, with D possibly matching TRBD1 (5 bases). V lost 1 base to trimming and J lost 0 bases, with 12 bases between them. The CDR3 is made up of 16 amino acids. Germline-derived CDR1 and CDR2 are SGHVS and FQNEAQ. Complete variable domain (other parts from reference TRBV7-8 and TRBJ1-1): GAGVSQSPRYKVAKRGQDVALRCDPISGHVSLFWYQQALGQGPEFLTYFQNEAQLDKSGLPSDRFFAERPEGSVSTLKIQRTQQEDSAVYLCASSLEGRGVNTEAFFGQGTRLTVV.

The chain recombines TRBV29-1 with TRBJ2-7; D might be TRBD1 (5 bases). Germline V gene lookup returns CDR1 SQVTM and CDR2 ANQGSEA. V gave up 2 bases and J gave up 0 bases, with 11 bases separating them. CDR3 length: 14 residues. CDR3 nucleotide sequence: TGCAGCGTTGAACGCCAGGGTAGCTCCTACGAGCAGTACTTC. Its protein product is CSVERQGSSYEQYF.

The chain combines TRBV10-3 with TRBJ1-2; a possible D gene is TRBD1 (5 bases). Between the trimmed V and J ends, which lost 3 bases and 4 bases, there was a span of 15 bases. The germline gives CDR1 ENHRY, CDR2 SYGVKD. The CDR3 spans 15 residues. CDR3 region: CAISELEQAVYGYTF. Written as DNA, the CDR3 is TGTGCCATCAGTGAATTAGAACAGGCGGTCTATGGCTACACCTTC.

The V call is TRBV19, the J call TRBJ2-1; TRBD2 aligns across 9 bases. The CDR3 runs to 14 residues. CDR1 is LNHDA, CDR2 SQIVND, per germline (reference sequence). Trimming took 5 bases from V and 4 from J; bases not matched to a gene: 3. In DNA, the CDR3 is TGTGCCAGTAGTTCTAGCGGGATTTACAATGAGCAGTTCTTC. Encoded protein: CASSSSGIYNEQFF.

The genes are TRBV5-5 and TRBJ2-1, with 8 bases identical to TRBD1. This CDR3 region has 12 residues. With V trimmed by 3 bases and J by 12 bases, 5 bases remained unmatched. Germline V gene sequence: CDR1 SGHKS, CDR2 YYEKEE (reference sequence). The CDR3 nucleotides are TGTGCCAGCAGCTCACGGACAGGGATGCAGTTCTTC. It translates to CASSSRTGMQFF. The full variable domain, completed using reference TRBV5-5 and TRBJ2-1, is DAGVTQSPTHLIKTRGQQVTLRCSPISGHKSVSWYQQVLGQGPQFIFQYYEKEERGRGNFPDRFSARQFPNYSSELNVNALLLGDSALYLCASSSRTGMQFFGPGTRLTVL.

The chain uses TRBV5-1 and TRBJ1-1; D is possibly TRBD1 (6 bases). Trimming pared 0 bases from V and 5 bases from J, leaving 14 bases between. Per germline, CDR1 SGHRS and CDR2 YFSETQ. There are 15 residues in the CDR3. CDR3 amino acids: CASSLVSGGVTEAFF. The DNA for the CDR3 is TGCGCCAGCAGCTTGGTGTCGGGGGGCGTAACTGAAGCTTTCTTT.